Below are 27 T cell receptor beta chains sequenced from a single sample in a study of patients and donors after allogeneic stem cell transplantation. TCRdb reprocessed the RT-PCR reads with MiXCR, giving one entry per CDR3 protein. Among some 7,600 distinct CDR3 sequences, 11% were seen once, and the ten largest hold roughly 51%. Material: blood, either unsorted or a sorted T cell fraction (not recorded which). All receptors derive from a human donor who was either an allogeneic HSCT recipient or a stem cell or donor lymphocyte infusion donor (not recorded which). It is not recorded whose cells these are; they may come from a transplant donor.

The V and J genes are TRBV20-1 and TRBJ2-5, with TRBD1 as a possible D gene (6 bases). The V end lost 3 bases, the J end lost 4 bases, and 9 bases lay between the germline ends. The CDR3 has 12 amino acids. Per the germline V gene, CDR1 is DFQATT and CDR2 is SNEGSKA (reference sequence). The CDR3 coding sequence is TGCAGTGCTAGGACAGGTGCAGAGACCCAGTACTTC. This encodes CSARTGAETQYF.

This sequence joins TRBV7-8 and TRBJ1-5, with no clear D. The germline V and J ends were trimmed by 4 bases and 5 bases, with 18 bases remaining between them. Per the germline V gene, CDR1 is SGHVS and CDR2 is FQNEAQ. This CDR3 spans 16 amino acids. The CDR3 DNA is TGTGCCAGCAGCTCCGAGGTAGAAGGGTATGATCAGCCCCAGCATTTT. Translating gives CASSSEVEGYDQPQHF. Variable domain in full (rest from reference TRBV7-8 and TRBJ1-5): GAGVSQSPRYKVAKRGQDVALRCDPISGHVSLFWYQQALGQGPEFLTYFQNEAQLDKSGLPSDRFFAERPEGSVSTLKIQRTQQEDSAVYLCASSSEVEGYDQPQHFGDGTRLSIL.

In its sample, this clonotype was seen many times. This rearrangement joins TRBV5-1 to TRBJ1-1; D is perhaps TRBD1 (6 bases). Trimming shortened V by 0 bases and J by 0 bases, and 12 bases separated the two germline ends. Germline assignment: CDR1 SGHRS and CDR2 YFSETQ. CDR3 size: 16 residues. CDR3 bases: TGCGCCAGCAGCTTGGACTTACAGGGTATGAACACTGAAGCTTTCTTT. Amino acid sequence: CASSLDLQGMNTEAFF.

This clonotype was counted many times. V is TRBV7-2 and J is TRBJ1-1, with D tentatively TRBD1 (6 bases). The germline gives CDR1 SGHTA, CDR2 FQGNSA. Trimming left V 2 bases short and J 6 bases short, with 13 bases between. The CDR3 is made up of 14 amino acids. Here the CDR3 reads CASSLPMNRAEAFF. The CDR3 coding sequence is TGTGCCAGCAGCTTACCCATGAACAGGGCTGAAGCTTTCTTT.

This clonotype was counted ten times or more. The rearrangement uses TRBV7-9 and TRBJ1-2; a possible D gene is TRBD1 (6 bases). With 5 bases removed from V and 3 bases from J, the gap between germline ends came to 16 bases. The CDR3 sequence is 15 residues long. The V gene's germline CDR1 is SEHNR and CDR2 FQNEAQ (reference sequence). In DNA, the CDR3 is TGTGCCAGCAGCACTTCAGGGGTCGAAGACTATGGCTACACCTTC. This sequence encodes CASSTSGVEDYGYTF. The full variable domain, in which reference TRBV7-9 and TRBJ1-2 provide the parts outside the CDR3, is DTGVSQNPRHKITKRGQNVTFRCDPISEHNRLYWYRQTLGQGPEFLTYFQNEAQLEKSRLLSDRFSAERPKGSFSTLEIQRTEQGDSAMYLCASSTSGVEDYGYTFGSGTRLTVV.

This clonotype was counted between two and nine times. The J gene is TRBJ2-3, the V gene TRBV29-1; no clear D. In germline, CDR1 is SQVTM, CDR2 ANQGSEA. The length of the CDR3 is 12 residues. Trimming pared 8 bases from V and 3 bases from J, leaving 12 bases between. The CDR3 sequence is CSYTRPTDTQYF. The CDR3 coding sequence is TGCAGCTACACTCGCCCGACAGATACGCAGTATTTT.

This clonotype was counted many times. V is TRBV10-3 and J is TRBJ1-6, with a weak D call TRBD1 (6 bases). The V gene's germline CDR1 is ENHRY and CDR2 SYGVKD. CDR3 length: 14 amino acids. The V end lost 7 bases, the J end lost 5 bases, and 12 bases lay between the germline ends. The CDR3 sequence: CAITQDRNNSPLHF. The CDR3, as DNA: TGTGCCATCACCCAGGACAGAAATAATTCACCCCTCCACTTT.

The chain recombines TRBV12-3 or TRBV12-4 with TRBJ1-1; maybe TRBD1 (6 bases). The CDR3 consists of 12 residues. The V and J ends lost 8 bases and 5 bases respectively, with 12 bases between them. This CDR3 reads CASGKGGTEAFF. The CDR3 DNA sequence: TGTGCCAGCGGGAAAGGGGGGACTGAAGCTTTCTTT.

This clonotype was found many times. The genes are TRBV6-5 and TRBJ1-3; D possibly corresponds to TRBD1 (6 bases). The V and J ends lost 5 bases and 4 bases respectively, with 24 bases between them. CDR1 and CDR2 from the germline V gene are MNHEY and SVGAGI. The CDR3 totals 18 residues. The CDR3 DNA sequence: TGTGCCAGCAGTCGACATCACACCACCGGGACAAACGGAAACACCATATATTTT. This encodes CASSRHHTTGTNGNTIYF.

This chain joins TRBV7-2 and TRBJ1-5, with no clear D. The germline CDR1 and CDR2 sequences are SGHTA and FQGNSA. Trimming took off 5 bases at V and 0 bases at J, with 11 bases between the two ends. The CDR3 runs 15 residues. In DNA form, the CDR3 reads TGTGCCAGCAGCCCTCAAATGAATAGCAATCAGCCCCAGCATTTT. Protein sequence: CASSPQMNSNQPQHF.

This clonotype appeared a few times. The CDR3 loop reads CASSEAGSLDTQYF. DNA for the CDR3: TGTGCCAGCAGTGAGGCTGGCAGCTTGGATACGCAGTATTTT. The genes are TRBV25-1 and TRBJ2-3, with D unclear. The CDR3 runs 14 residues. V dropped 3 bases and J dropped 6 bases, with 13 bases sitting between them. Germline CDR1 is MGHDK and CDR2 is SYGVNS. The entire variable domain, with the rest obtained from reference TRBV25-1 and TRBJ2-3, is as follows: EADIYQTPRYLVIGTGKKITLECSQTMGHDKMYWYQQDPGMELHLIHYSYGVNSTEKGDLSSESTVSRIRTEHFPLTLESARPSHTSQYLCASSEAGSLDTQYFGPGTRLTVL.

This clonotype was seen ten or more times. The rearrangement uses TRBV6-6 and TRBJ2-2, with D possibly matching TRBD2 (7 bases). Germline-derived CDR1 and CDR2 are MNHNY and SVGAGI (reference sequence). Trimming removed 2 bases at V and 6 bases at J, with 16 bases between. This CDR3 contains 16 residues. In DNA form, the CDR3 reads TGTGCCAGCAGTTACAATGCGGGGGCTACAGCCGGGGAGCTGTTTTTT. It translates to CASSYNAGATAGELFF.

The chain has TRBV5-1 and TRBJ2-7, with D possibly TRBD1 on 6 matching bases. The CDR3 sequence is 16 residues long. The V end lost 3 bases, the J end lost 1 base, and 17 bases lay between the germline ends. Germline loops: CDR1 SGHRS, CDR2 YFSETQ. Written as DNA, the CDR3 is TGCGCCAGCAGCTCAGCCGCCGGGACACTATCCTACGAGCAGTACTTC. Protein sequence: CASSSAAGTLSYEQYF. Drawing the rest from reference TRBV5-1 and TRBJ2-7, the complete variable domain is KAGVTQTPRYLIKTRGQQVTLSCSPISGHRSVSWYQQTPGQGLQFLFEYFSETQRNKGNFPGRFSGRQFSNSRSEMNVSTLELGDSALYLCASSSAAGTLSYEQYFGPGTRLTVT.

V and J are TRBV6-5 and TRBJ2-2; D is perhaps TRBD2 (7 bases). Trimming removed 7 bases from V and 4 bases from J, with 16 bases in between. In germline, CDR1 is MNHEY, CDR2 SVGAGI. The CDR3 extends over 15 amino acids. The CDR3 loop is CASTQAGAVTGELFF. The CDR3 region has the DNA TGTGCCAGCACCCAGGCGGGGGCGGTCACCGGGGAGCTGTTTTTT.

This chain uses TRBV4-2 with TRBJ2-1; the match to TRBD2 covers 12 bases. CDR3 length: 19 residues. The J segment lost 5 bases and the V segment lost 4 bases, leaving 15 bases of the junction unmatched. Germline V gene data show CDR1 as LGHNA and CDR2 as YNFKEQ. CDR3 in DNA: TGTGCCAGCAGCCGAGAATACGAAGGACTAGCGGGGACACACAATGAGCAGTTCTTC. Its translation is CASSREYEGLAGTHNEQFF.

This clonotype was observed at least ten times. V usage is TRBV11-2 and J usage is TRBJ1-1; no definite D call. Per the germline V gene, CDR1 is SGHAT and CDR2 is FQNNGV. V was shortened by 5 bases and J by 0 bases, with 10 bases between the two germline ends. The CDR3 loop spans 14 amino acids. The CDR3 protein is CASSPDRMNTEAFF. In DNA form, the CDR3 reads TGTGCCAGCAGCCCGGACCGAATGAACACTGAAGCTTTCTTT.

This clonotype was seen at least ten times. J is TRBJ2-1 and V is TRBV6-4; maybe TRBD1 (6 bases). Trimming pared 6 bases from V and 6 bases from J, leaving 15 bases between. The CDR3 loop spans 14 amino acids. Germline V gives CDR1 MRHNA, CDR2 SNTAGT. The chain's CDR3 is CASSVQGSGNEQFF. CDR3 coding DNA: TGTGCCAGCAGCGTCCAGGGGTCGGGCAATGAGCAGTTCTTC.

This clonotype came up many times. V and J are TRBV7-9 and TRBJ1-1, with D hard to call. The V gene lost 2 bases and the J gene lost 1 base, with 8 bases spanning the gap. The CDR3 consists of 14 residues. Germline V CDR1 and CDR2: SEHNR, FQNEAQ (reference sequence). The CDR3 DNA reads TGTGCCAGCAGCTTATTTGCTGAGAACACTGAAGCTTTCTTT. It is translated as CASSLFAENTEAFF.

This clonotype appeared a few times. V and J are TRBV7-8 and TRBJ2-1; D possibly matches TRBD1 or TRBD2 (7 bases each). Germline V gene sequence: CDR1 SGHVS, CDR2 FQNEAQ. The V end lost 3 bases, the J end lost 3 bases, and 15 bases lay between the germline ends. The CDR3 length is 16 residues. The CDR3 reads CASSLRGGGGYNEQFF. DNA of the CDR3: TGTGCCAGCAGCTTGAGAGGGGGCGGGGGCTACAATGAGCAGTTCTTC.

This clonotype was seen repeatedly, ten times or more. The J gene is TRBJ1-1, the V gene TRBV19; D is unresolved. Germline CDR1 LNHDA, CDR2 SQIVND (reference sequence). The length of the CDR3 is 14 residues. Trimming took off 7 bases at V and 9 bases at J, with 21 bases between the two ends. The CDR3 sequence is CASKRSVKVAKAFF. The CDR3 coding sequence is TGTGCCAGTAAAAGGAGTGTGAAGGTCGCAAAAGCTTTCTTT.

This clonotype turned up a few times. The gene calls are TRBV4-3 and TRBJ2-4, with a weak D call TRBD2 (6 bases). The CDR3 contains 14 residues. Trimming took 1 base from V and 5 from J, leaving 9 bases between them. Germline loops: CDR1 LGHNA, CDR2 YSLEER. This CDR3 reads CASSQAPGENIQYF. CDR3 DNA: TGCGCCAGCAGCCAAGCTCCGGGGGAAAACATTCAGTACTTC.

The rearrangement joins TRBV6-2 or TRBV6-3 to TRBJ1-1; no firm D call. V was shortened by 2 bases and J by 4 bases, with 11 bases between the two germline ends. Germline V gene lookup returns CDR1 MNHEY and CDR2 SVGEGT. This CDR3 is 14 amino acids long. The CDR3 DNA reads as TGTGCCAGCAGTTACGTCGGGTTCTCCACTGAAGCTTTCTTT. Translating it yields CASSYVGFSTEAFF.

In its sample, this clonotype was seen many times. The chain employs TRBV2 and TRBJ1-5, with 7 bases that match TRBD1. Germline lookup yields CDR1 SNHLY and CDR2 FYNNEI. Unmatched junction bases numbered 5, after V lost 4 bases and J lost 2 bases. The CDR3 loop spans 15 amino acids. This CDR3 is CASSADGQGNQPQHF. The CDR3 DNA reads TGTGCCAGCAGTGCCGATGGACAGGGCAATCAGCCCCAGCATTTT.

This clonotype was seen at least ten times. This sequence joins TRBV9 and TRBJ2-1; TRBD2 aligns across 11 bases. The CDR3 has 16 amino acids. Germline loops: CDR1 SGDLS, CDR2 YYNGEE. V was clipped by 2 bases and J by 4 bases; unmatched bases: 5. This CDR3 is CASSVSGGDYYNEQFF. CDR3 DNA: TGTGCCAGCAGCGTTAGCGGGGGGGACTATTACAATGAGCAGTTCTTC.

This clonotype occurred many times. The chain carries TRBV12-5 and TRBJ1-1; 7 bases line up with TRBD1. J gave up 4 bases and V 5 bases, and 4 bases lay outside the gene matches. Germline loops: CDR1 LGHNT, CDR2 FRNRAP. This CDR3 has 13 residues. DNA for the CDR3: TGTGCTAGTGGTAGGGGGCTCGGCACTGAAGCTTTCTTT. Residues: CASGRGLGTEAFF.

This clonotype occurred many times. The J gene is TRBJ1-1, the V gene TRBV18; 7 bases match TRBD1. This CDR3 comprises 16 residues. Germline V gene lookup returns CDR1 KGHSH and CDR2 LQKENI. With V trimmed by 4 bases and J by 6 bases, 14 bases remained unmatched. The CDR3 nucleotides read TGTGCCAGCTCACTGGGTGACCGGCAGGGGGGATCTGAAGCTTTCTTT. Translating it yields CASSLGDRQGGSEAFF.

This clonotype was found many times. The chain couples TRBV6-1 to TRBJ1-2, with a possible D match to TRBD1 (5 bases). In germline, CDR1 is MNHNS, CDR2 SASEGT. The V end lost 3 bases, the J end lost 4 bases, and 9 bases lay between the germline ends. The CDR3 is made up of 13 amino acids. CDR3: CASSEVTGYGYTF. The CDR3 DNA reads TGTGCCAGCAGTGAGGTAACAGGCTATGGCTACACCTTC.